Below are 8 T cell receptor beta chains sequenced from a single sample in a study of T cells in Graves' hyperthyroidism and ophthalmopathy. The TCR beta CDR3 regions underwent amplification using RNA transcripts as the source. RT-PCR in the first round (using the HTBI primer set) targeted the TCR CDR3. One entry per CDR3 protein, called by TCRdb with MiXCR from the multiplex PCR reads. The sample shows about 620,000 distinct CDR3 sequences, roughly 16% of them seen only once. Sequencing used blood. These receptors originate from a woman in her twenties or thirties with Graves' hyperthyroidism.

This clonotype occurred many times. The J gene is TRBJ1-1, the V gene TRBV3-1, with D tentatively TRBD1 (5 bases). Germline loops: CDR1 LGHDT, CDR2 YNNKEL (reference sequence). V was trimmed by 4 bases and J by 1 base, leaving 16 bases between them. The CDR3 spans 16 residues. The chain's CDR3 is CASSPPFDRQNTEAFF. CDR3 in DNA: TGTGCCAGCAGCCCTCCCTTTGACAGACAGAACACTGAAGCTTTCTTT.

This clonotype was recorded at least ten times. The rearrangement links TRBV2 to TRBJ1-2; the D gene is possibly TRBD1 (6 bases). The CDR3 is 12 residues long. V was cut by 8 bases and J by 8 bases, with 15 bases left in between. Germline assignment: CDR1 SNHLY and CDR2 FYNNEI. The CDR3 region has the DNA TGTGCCAGCCAATTCGGGGGGCACGGCTACACCTTC. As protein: CASQFGGHGYTF.

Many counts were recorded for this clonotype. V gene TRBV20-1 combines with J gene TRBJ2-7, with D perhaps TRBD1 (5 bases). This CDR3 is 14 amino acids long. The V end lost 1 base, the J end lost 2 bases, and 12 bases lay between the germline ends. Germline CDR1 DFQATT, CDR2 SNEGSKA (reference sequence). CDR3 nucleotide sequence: TGCAGTGCTAGAGGGACACCCCGTACCTACGAGCAGTACTTC. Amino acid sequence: CSARGTPRTYEQYF.

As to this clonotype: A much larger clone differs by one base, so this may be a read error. The CDR3 DNA reads as TGTGCCAGCAGTCCCCGGACAGGGAGCTCCTATAATCCACCCCTCCACTTT. Translating it yields CASSPRTGSSYNPPLHF. This chain links TRBV28 with TRBJ1-6; 8 nucleotides match TRBD1. Germline CDR1 reads MDHEN; CDR2 reads SYDVKM. This CDR3 region has 17 residues.

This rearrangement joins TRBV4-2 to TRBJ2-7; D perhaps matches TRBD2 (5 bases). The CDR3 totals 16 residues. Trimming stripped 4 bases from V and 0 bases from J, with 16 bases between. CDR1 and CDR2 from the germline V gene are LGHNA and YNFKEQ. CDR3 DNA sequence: TGTGCCAGCAGCCCTGCTAGAGCGGCCGTCTCCTACGAGCAGTACTTC. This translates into CASSPARAAVSYEQYF.

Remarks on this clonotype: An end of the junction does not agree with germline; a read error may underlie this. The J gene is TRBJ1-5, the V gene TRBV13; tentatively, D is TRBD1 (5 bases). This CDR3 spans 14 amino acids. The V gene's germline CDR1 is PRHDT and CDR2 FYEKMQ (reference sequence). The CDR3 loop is CASSLGGSNQPQDF. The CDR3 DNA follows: TGTGCCAGCAGCTTGGGGGGGAGCAATCAGCCCCAGGATTTT.

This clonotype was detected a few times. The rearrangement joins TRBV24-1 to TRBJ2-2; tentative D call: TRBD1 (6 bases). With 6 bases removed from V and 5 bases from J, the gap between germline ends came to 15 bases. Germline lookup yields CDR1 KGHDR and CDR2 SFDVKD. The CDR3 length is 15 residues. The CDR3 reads CATSRGSGDTGELFF. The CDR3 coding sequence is TGTGCCACCAGTAGGGGGTCAGGGGATACCGGGGAGCTGTTTTTT.

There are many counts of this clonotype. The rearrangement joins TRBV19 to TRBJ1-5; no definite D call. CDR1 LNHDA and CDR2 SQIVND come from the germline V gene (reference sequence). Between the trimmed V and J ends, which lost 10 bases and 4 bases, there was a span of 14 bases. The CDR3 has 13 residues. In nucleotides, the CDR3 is TGTGCCACCTCGACGGTATTAAATCAGCCCCAGCATTTT. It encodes CATSTVLNQPQHF.